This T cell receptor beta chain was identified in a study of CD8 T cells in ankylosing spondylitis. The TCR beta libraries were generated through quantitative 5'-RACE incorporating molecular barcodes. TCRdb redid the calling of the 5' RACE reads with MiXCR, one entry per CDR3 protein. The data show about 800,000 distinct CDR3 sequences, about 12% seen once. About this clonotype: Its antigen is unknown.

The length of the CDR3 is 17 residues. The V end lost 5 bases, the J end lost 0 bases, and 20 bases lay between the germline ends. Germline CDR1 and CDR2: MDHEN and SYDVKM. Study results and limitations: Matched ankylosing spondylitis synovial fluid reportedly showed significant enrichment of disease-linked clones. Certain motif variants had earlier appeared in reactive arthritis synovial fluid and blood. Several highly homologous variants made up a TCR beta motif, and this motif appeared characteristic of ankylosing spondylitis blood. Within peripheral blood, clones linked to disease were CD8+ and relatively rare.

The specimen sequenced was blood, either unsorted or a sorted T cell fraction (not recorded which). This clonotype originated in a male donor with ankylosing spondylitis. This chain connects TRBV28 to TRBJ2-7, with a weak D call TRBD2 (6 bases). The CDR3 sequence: CASSAYSPGLTSYEQYF. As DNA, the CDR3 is TGTGCCAGCAGTGCATACTCTCCGGGACTGACCTCCTACGAGCAGTACTTC.